What follows describes a single T cell receptor (beta chain). The antigen remains undetermined. This specimen belongs to a study of human T cells and chemical hapten exposure. Each CDR3 protein gets one entry after TCRdb re-called the RACE reads with MiXCR. The data show about 380,000 distinct CDR3 sequences, 5% to 6.5% seen once. Time point denoted: pre-sensitization, week 0. Treatment reported: therapeutic diphenylcyclopropenone sensitization with weekly scalp DPC. Study-level findings and limits: TCRs exceeding 1 in 1000 frequency stayed unchanged with DPC sensitization. Positive correlation was observed between PT1 expanded TCR counts and patch test score.

V shed 2 bases and J 15 bases; nucleotides not matched to a gene: 6. The CDR3 covers 12 residues. The chain combines TRBV12-3 or TRBV12-4 with TRBJ2-1, with 8 bases aligning to TRBD2. This TCR came from a woman between 45 and 65 years old with alopecia areata. Some clones in this sample may be carry-over from other donors' samples. Specimen: whole blood, collected in connection with sensitization to the hapten diphenylcyclopropenone (DPC). In DNA, the CDR3 is TGTGCCAGCAGTTTACTAGCGGGCCTCCCGTTCTTC. It yields the protein CASSLLAGLPFF.